The 24 T cell receptor beta chains below all came from one sample that was sequenced in a study of blood T cells in healthy people across ages. Alongside a J-beta primer mix, a sample-barcoded 5' primer served in a second PCR lasting about 7 to 12 cycles. From the 5' RACE reads, TCRdb called clonotypes with MiXCR, one entry per CDR3 protein. The sample contains approximately 850,000 distinct CDR3 sequences, under 45% of which appear only once. The material sequenced was blood. The receptors stem from a man aged 55 to 70 in good health.

This clonotype was counted between two and nine times. The gene calls are TRBV5-5 and TRBJ2-3; no clear D gene. Trimming pared 5 bases from V and 5 bases from J, leaving 18 bases between. Germline CDR1 SGHKS, CDR2 YYEKEE (reference sequence). This CDR3 comprises 15 residues. The CDR3 is CASRPPTLSGDTQYF. For the CDR3, the DNA is TGTGCCAGCAGGCCACCTACACTTTCGGGAGATACGCAGTATTTT.

With respect to this clonotype: One end of the junction is discordant with germline, which a read error may explain. This chain uses TRBV6-2 or TRBV6-3 with TRBJ2-1, with TRBD1 as a possible D gene (5 bases). Germline-derived CDR1 and CDR2 are MNHEY and SVGEGT. CDR3 length equals 14 residues. CDR3 loop: CASKPRALYNGQFF. The DNA for the CDR3 is TGTGCCAGCAAGCCCAGGGCCCTGTACAATGGGCAGTTCTTC.

This clonotype was detected a few times. This chain links TRBV6-5 with TRBJ2-7, with TRBD2 identical over 11 bases. The V gene's germline CDR1 is MNHEY and CDR2 SVGAGI. The CDR3 has 16 residues. Germline trimming cut 0 bases from V and 8 bases from J; bases unmatched to any gene: 9. CDR3 protein: CASSYSPSGGPTQQYF. Written as DNA, the CDR3 is TGTGCCAGCAGTTACTCTCCTAGCGGGGGGCCTACGCAGCAGTACTTC.

This clonotype was found once. V usage is TRBV4-3 and J usage is TRBJ1-6; 11 nucleotides align to TRBD1. Germline V gene lookup returns CDR1 LGHNA and CDR2 YSLEER. The CDR3 length is 17 residues. V was pared by 2 bases and J by 10 bases, with 10 bases of the junction left unmatched. The CDR3 DNA follows: TGCGCCAGCAGCCAACACGGAGGGACAGGGGGGGAATCACCCCTCCACTTT. Amino acids: CASSQHGGTGGESPLHF.

This clonotype has a handful of counts. The V and J genes are TRBV29-1 and TRBJ1-2, with 8 bases matching TRBD1. The J segment lost 7 bases and the V segment lost 0 bases, leaving 7 bases of the junction unmatched. Germline CDR1 is SQVTM and CDR2 is ANQGSEA. The CDR3 length is 14 residues. The CDR3 is CSVEDPGTGCGYTF. In DNA form, the CDR3 reads TGCAGCGTTGAAGACCCCGGGACAGGTTGTGGCTACACCTTC.

This clonotype has ten or more counts. The CDR3 reads CSVAGRAYQETQYF. The DNA for the CDR3 is TGCAGCGTTGCTGGGAGGGCGTACCAAGAGACCCAGTACTTC. This chain links TRBV29-1 with TRBJ2-5, with 7 bases aligning to TRBD2. CDR1 and CDR2 (germline): SQVTM, ANQGSEA. The V segment lost 4 bases and the J segment 0 bases; nucleotides outside the gene matches: 5. This CDR3 is built from 14 residues.

This sequence joins TRBV9 and TRBJ2-3; TRBD2 is a possible D gene (6 bases). This CDR3 is built from 15 residues. V lost 0 bases and J 8 bases, leaving 16 bases between the germline ends. CDR1 and CDR2 from the germline V gene are SGDLS and YYNGEE. The CDR3 loop is CASSVEVRGGGTQYF. The CDR3 DNA reads as TGTGCCAGCAGCGTAGAAGTGCGGGGTGGGGGTACGCAGTATTTT.

This chain links TRBV5-4 with TRBJ2-5, with D maybe TRBD2 (5 bases). This CDR3 contains 15 residues. The ends were cut back, 0 bases at V and 11 bases at J, with 20 bases in the middle. Germline V lookup: CDR1 SGHNT, CDR2 YYREEE (reference sequence). The CDR3 loop reads CASSLEGLSVREQYF. In nucleotides, the CDR3 is TGTGCCAGCAGCTTGGAAGGACTTTCGGTACGTGAGCAGTACTTC.

The V and J genes are TRBV6-5 and TRBJ1-4; possibly TRBD1 for D (6 bases). This CDR3 contains 14 residues. V was cut by 6 bases and J by 6 bases, with 14 bases left in between. Germline loops: CDR1 MNHEY, CDR2 SVGAGI. CDR3 DNA: TGTGCCAGCAGCCAACAGGGTTGGGATGAAAAACTGTTTTTT. Protein product: CASSQQGWDEKLFF.

Comments on this clonotype: Mismatch with germline at one junction end may stem from a read error. This chain links TRBV5-1 with TRBJ2-1; D remains ambiguous. The length of the CDR3 is 17 residues. Germline CDR1 reads SGHRS; CDR2 reads YFSETQ. The CDR3 sequence is CVSSAIPTARTYNEQFF. CDR3 coding DNA: TGCGTCAGCAGCGCGATTCCGACGGCGCGCACATACAATGAGCAGTTCTTC. The full variable domain, completed using reference TRBV5-1 and TRBJ2-1, is KAGVTQTPRYLIKTRGQQVTLSCSPISGHRSVSWYQQTPGQGLQFLFEYFSETQRNKGNFPGRFSGRQFSNSRSEMNVSTLELGDSALYLCVSSAIPTARTYNEQFFGPGTRLTVL.

V and J are TRBV12-3 or TRBV12-4 and TRBJ2-3; TRBD1 matches 11 bases. This CDR3 comprises 19 residues. Unmatched junction bases numbered 17, after V lost 5 bases and J lost 4 bases. The CDR3 loop reads CASSASGGWGQGEPDTQYF. CDR3 sequence (DNA): TGTGCCAGCAGTGCGAGTGGCGGTTGGGGACAGGGGGAACCAGATACGCAGTATTTT.

V is TRBV28 and J is TRBJ2-3; D not certain. The CDR3 sequence is 16 residues long. Trimming removed 2 bases at V and 0 bases at J, with 12 bases between. CDR1 and CDR2 from the germline V gene are MDHEN and SYDVKM. CDR3 protein: CASSLVVPASTDTQYF. CDR3 in DNA: TGTGCCAGCAGTTTAGTAGTTCCAGCTAGCACAGATACGCAGTATTTT.

The genes are TRBV12-3 or TRBV12-4 and TRBJ2-3; tentative D call: TRBD1 (6 bases). Trimming left V 8 bases short and J 4 bases short, with 19 bases between. The length of the CDR3 is 15 residues. The CDR3 DNA reads TGTGCCAGCGCCCAGACAGGCCTAAGCGCAGATACGCAGTATTTT. Translating it yields CASAQTGLSADTQYF.

The chain recombines TRBV12-3 or TRBV12-4 with TRBJ1-6; the D is unclear. This CDR3 has 13 residues. Trimming took 4 bases from V and 10 from J, leaving 11 bases between them. CDR3 sequence (DNA): TGTGCCAGCAGTTCCTTAGGAAGGTCACCCCTCCACTTT. It codes for CASSSLGRSPLHF.

This chain joins TRBV28 and TRBJ1-2, with TRBD1 matching over 10 bases. The V segment lost 3 bases and the J segment 9 bases; nucleotides outside the gene matches: 10. This CDR3 has 15 residues. CDR1 and CDR2 (germline): MDHEN, SYDVKM. DNA of the CDR3: TGTGCCAGCAGTTTCAGGGGACAGGGGAAGAGGAGCTACACCTTC. Amino acids: CASSFRGQGKRSYTF.

This clonotype showed up just a few times. The chain joins TRBV20-1 to TRBJ2-3; no firm D call. Trimming cost V 3 bases and J 3 bases, with 13 bases left between them. Germline values: CDR1 DFQATT, CDR2 SNEGSKA (reference sequence). CDR3 length: 14 residues. CDR3 coding DNA: TGCAGTGCTAGCAAGAAGGCCCCGACAGATACGCAGTATTTT. Translated, it gives CSASKKAPTDTQYF.

This chain uses TRBV7-2 with TRBJ1-6; perhaps TRBD1 as D (6 bases). Trimming removed 5 bases at V and 5 bases at J, with 16 bases between. Germline values: CDR1 SGHTA, CDR2 FQGNSA. The CDR3 covers 16 residues. The CDR3 loop is CASSLQTGKNNSPLHF. CDR3 DNA: TGTGCCAGCAGCCTCCAAACAGGGAAAAATAATTCACCCCTCCACTTT.

V is TRBV24-1 and J is TRBJ2-1; 11 bases align to TRBD2. The J call is doubtful: the DNA matches TRBJ2-7 better. The CDR3 loop spans 17 amino acids. From germline, CDR1 is KGHDR and CDR2 SFDVKD. This CDR3 is CATSVGSGGARDNEQYF. The CDR3, as DNA: TGTGCCACCAGTGTGGGTAGCGGGGGGGCCCGAGACAATGAGCAGTACTTC.

In this sample, this clonotype turned up a few times. The gene calls are TRBV7-2 and TRBJ2-1, with D unclear. The ends were cut back, 4 bases at V and 0 bases at J, with 16 bases in the middle. The CDR3 is made up of 17 amino acids. CDR1 is SGHTA, CDR2 FQGNSA, per germline. This chain's CDR3 is CASSSRLASGSYNEQFF. The DNA for the CDR3 is TGTGCCAGCAGCTCTAGGTTGGCGTCAGGCTCCTACAATGAGCAGTTCTTC.

This clonotype turned up a few times. J is TRBJ2-5 and V is TRBV7-2; unclear D gene. Germline V lookup: CDR1 SGHTA, CDR2 FQGNSA. Trimming stripped 0 bases from V and 3 bases from J, with 8 bases between. The CDR3 length is 14 residues. CDR3 protein: CASSLARREETQYF. DNA for the CDR3: TGTGCCAGCAGCTTAGCGCGTCGGGAAGAGACCCAGTACTTC.

The V gene is TRBV7-2, the J gene TRBJ2-7, with 8 bases matching TRBD2. CDR1 and CDR2 from the germline V gene are SGHTA and FQGNSA. V was clipped by 2 bases and J by 4 bases; unmatched bases: 4. CDR3 size: 14 residues. CDR3 residues: CASSLTSGMYEQYF. The CDR3 coding sequence is TGTGCCAGCAGCTTAACTAGCGGAATGTACGAGCAGTACTTC. The whole variable domain, filled in from reference TRBV7-2 and TRBJ2-7, reads GAGVSQSPSNKVTEKGKDVELRCDPISGHTALYWYRQSLGQGLEFLIYFQGNSAPDKSGLPSDRFSAERTGGSVSTLTIQRTQQEDSAVYLCASSLTSGMYEQYFGPGTRLTVT.

This clonotype was seen only a few times. The gene calls are TRBV20-1 and TRBJ2-7; possibly TRBD1 for D (6 bases). Germline V gene sequence: CDR1 DFQATT, CDR2 SNEGSKA (reference sequence). The CDR3 totals 12 residues. Trimming cost V 5 bases and J 4 bases, with 12 bases left between them. CDR3 in DNA: TGCAGTGCTCGTAGGCAGGGGTACGAGCAGTACTTC. Protein sequence: CSARRQGYEQYF.

This clonotype appeared a few times. The gene calls are TRBV25-1 and TRBJ1-4; tentatively, D is TRBD1 (5 bases). V was trimmed by 3 bases and J by 8 bases, leaving 13 bases between them. The CDR3 contains 14 residues. Germline CDR1 is MGHDK and CDR2 is SYGVNS. In DNA form, the CDR3 reads TGTGCCAGCAGTGAGGGCAGACCAGGGGAAAAACTGTTTTTT. Residues: CASSEGRPGEKLFF.

The V gene is TRBV29-1, the J gene TRBJ2-6; D may be TRBD1 (5 bases). This CDR3 is 15 amino acids long. V lost 3 bases, J lost 4 bases, and 13 bases lay in between. Germline V CDR1 and CDR2: SQVTM, ANQGSEA. CDR3 nucleotides: TGCAGCGTTGACACAGGCCCACAGGGGGCCAACGTCCTGACTTTC. Translation: CSVDTGPQGANVLTF.